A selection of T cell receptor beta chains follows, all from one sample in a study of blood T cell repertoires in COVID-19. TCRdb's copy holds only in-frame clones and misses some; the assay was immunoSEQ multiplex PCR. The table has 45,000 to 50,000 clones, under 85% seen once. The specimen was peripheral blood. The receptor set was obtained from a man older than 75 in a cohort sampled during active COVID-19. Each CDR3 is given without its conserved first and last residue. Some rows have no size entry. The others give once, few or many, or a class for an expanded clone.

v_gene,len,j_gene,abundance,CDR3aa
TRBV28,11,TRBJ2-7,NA,ASTRSDRYEQY
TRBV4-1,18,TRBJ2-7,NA,ASSLREGPSRRGSFHEQY
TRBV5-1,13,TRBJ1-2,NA,ASSFTGTGFDGYT
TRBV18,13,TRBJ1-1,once,ASSPGTGGITEAF
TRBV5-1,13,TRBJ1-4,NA,ASSLLGGANEKLF
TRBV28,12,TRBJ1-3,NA,ASSDPTGGNTIY
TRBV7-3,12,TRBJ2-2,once,ASSQGANTGELF
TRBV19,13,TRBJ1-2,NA,ASSSKGQGSRGYT
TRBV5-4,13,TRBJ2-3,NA,ASSLRRQGTDTQY
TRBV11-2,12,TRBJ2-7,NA,ASSLERSSYEQY
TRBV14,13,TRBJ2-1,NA,ASSQGLAGGNEQF
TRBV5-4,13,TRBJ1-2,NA,ASSLRGQGNYGYT
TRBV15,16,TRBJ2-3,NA,ATSRGAGGTNLPDTQY
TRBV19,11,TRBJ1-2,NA,ATNDRTNYGYT
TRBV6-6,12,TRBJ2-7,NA,ASRRTSGMGEQY
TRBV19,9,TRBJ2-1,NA,ASSITVEQF
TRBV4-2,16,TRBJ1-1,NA,ASSQLGDRGRGNTEAF
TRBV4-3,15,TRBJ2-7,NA,ASSQEAATSGRNEQY
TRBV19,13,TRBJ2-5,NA,ASSTRTGPRETQY
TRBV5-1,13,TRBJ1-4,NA,ASSPDRVWGEKLF
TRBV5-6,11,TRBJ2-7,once,ASSWDRDNEQY
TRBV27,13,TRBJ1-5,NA,ASRPLVDTNQPQH
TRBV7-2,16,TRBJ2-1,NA,ASSLRKTGTRGVDEQF
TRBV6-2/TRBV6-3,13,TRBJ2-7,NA,ASSYSIRRSYEQY
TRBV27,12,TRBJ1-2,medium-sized,ASTSRNQNYGYT
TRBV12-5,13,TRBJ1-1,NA,ASGTGTGGRAEAF
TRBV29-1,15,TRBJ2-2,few,SATRTSGRSNTGELF
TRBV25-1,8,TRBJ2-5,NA,ASSAGAQY
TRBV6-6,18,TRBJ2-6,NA,ASSGSTSGGARAGANVLT
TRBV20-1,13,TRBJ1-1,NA,SASAPGGMNTEAF
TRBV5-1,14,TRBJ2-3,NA,ASSLEPVGGTDTQY
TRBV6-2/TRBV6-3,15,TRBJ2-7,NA,ASSPPRAGQGLYEQY
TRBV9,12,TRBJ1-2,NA,ASSAQGNNYGYT
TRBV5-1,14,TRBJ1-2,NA,ASSLAYRVTVDGYT
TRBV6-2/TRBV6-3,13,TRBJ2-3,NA,ASSYQGAGTDTQY